The present T cell receptor (beta chain) was sequenced within a study of blood T cell repertoires in COVID-19. Study at large: Samples taken during acute and convalescent COVID-19 were collected in the United States, Italy and Spain.

In the original analysis: Estimation of nucleated cell counts relied on the amplification of reference gene primers. Assay used: immunoSEQ multiplex PCR; TCRdb lists only in-frame clones, some missing. V, J and clone size are those of that table, while D and trimming were read from the DNA. The table shows approximately 170,000 clones, with roughly 86% occurring only once. With 3 bases clipped from V and 3 bases from J, the junction kept 8 bases outside the gene matches. Per germline, CDR1 LGHNA and CDR2 YSLEER. There are 16 residues in the CDR3. The rearrangement joins TRBV4-3 to TRBJ1-2, with 9 bases that match TRBD1. Sequenced material: peripheral blood. The sequence derives from a man in his 70s with acute or convalescent COVID-19. The CDR3 here is CASSQDFGTGYYGYTF. DNA for the CDR3: TGCGCCAGCAGCCAGGATTTCGGGACAGGGTACTATGGCTACACCTTC.